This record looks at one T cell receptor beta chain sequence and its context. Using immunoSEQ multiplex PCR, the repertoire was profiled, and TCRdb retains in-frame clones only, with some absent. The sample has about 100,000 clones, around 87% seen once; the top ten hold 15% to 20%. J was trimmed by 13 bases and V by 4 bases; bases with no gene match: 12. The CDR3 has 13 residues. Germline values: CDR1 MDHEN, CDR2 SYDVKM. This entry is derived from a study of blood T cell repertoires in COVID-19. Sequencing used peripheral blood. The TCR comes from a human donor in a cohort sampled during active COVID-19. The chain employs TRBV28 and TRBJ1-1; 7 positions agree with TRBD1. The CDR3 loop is CASSSGGLRRGFF. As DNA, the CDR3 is TGTGCCAGCAGTTCAGGGGGTCTTAGGAGGGGTTTCTTT. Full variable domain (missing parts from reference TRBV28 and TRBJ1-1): DVKVTQSSRYLVKRTGEKVFLECVQDMDHENMFWYRQDPGLGLRLIYFSYDVKMKEKGDIPEGYSVSREKKERFSLILESASTNQTSMYLCASSSGGLRRGFFGQGTRLTVV.